A single sample gave rise to the 9 T cell receptor beta chains below, sequenced in a study of control samples from healthy donors and cancer patients. Libraries were prepared by immunoSEQ multiplex PCR; TCRdb keeps only in-frame clonotypes and omits some of them. The table includes tens of thousands of clones, more than 70% detected once. Source material: PBMCs. The origin of the receptors is a man aged 50 to 59 with head and neck cancer.

The rearrangement joins TRBV5-1 to TRBJ2-7, with D perhaps TRBD1 (6 bases). CDR3 size: 13 residues. Per the germline V gene, CDR1 is SGHRS and CDR2 is YFSETQ. Trimming left V 4 bases short and J 5 bases short, with 13 bases between. The chain's CDR3 is CASSPGHQDEQYF. For the CDR3, the DNA is TGCGCCAGCAGCCCGGGACATCAGGACGAGCAGTACTTC.

The chain links TRBV5-3 to TRBJ2-1; TRBD2 aligns across 15 bases. TRBV5-3 is an open reading frame whose function is uncertain. J gave up 9 bases and V 4 bases, and 14 bases lay outside the gene matches. This CDR3 is 18 amino acids long. The CDR3 spells CARSAGTSGRLVGVEQFF. In DNA form, the CDR3 reads TGTGCCAGAAGCGCGGGGACTAGCGGGAGGTTGGTTGGTGTTGAGCAGTTCTTC.

The chain is built from TRBV11-2 and TRBJ2-7, with D possibly being TRBD1 (6 bases). Germline CDR1 SGHAT, CDR2 FQNNGV. The CDR3 sequence is 12 residues long. The V end lost 5 bases, the J end lost 7 bases, and 12 bases lay between the germline ends. The CDR3 coding sequence is TGTGCCAGCAGCGGCAGGGGCTTAGAGCAGTACTTC. Encoded protein: CASSGRGLEQYF.

This chain links TRBV9 with TRBJ2-7, with 8 bases matching TRBD1. This CDR3 contains 15 residues. The V segment lost 0 bases and the J segment 3 bases; nucleotides outside the gene matches: 5. CDR1 is SGDLS, CDR2 YYNGEE, per germline. CDR3 region: CASSVDGTGSYEQYF. The CDR3 nucleotides are TGTGCCAGCAGCGTAGACGGGACAGGCAGCTACGAGCAGTACTTC.

J is TRBJ2-1 and V is TRBV12-5; TRBD2 matches at 14 bases. The CDR3 extends over 22 amino acids. Per germline, CDR1 LGHNT and CDR2 FRNRAP. Unmatched junction bases numbered 20, after V lost 6 bases and J lost 1 base. The CDR3 loop reads CASGTTGAKGLAGARSYNEQFF. The CDR3 coding sequence is TGTGCTAGTGGCACAACAGGGGCAAAGGGACTAGCGGGAGCAAGGTCCTACAATGAGCAGTTCTTC. Full variable domain (remainder filled in from reference TRBV12-5 and TRBJ2-1): DARVTQTPRHKVTEMGQEVTMRCQPILGHNTVFWYRQTMMQGLELLAYFRNRAPLDDSGMPKDRFSAEMPDATLATLKIQPSEPRDSAVYFCASGTTGAKGLAGARSYNEQFFGPGTRLTVL.

The V call is TRBV6-5, the J call TRBJ1-3; 7 nucleotides line up with TRBD1. The CDR3 spans 15 residues. Germline trimming cut 6 bases from V and 1 base from J; bases unmatched to any gene: 6. The germline V gene has CDR1 MNHEY and CDR2 SVGAGI. In nucleotides, the CDR3 is TGTGCCAGCAGAGGGCAGGGGGATTCTGGAAACACCATATATTTT. Protein: CASRGQGDSGNTIYF.

The chain uses TRBV19 and TRBJ1-5; D remains ambiguous. Germline CDR1 and CDR2: LNHDA and SQIVND (reference sequence). Trimming cost V 5 bases and J 5 bases, with 7 bases left between them. The CDR3 has 12 amino acids. The CDR3: CASSLQYQPQHF. CDR3 nucleotide sequence: TGTGCCAGTAGTTTGCAGTATCAGCCCCAGCATTTT. Full variable domain (remainder filled in from reference TRBV19 and TRBJ1-5): DGGITQSPKYLFRKEGQNVTLSCEQNLNHDAMYWYRQDPGQGLRLIYYSQIVNDFQKGDIAEGYSVSREKKESFPLTVTSAQKNPTAFYLCASSLQYQPQHFGDGTRLSIL.

This clone was recorded once. The chain combines TRBV19 with TRBJ2-7; possibly TRBD1 or TRBD2 for D (5 bases each). The CDR3 has 14 amino acids. Germline values: CDR1 LNHDA, CDR2 SQIVND (reference sequence). The germline V and J ends were trimmed by 5 bases and 1 base, with 12 bases remaining between them. CDR3 nucleotide sequence: TGTGCCAGTAGTGCTCCGGGACGGTCCTACGAGCAGTACTTC. This sequence encodes CASSAPGRSYEQYF. Using reference TRBV19 and TRBJ2-7 for the parts outside the CDR3, the full variable domain is DGGITQSPKYLFRKEGQNVTLSCEQNLNHDAMYWYRQDPGQGLRLIYYSQIVNDFQKGDIAEGYSVSREKKESFPLTVTSAQKNPTAFYLCASSAPGRSYEQYFGPGTRLTVT.

The CDR3 DNA reads as TGTGCCAGCAGCTTGGGAGGGCCGGGACTTGGCTACACCTTC. Protein product: CASSLGGPGLGYTF. The V and J genes are TRBV5-6 and TRBJ1-2, with D maybe TRBD1 (5 bases). The CDR3 is made up of 14 amino acids. Trimming removed 0 bases from V and 7 bases from J, with 13 bases in between. The germline V gene encodes CDR1 SGHDT and CDR2 YYEEEE.